Presented here are 16 T cell receptor beta chains from one specimen sequenced in a study of blood T cell repertoires in COVID-19. Sequenced by immunoSEQ multiplex PCR; TCRdb stores in-frame clones only, minus some. The sample includes about 300,000 clones, approximately 86% seen only once; the top ten take over 1%. The sample was peripheral blood. Receptors originate from a man aged 65 to 85 with acute or convalescent COVID-19.

This clone was found once. The rearrangement joins TRBV7-2 to TRBJ1-2, with TRBD1 matching 8 bases. This CDR3 spans 16 amino acids. Looked up from germline, CDR1 is SGHTA and CDR2 is FQGNSA. The V and J ends lost 5 bases and 7 bases, in that order; junction bases with no gene match: 15. The CDR3 DNA reads TGTGCCAGCAGCCCGGGCGGACAGGGAAAAGTAGGTGGCTACACCTTC. Its translation is CASSPGGQGKVGGYTF. Full variable domain (remainder filled in from reference TRBV7-2 and TRBJ1-2): GAGVSQSPSNKVTEKGKDVELRCDPISGHTALYWYRQSLGQGLEFLIYFQGNSAPDKSGLPSDRFSAERTGGSVSTLTIQRTQQEDSAVYLCASSPGGQGKVGGYTFGSGTRLTVV.

The rearrangement joins TRBV24-1 to TRBJ2-7, with D perhaps TRBD2 (5 bases). CDR3 length: 17 residues. Trimming cost V 1 base and J 0 bases, with 15 bases left between them. Germline loops: CDR1 KGHDR, CDR2 SFDVKD. The CDR3 nucleotides read TGTGCCACCAGTGATTTAGCTAAGAGGGCGGACTCCTACGAGCAGTACTTC. Its translation: CATSDLAKRADSYEQYF.

The CDR3 spells CSASANIYEQYF. The CDR3 bases are TGCAGTGCTAGTGCTAATATATACGAGCAGTACTTC. J is TRBJ2-7 and V is TRBV20-1; D ambiguous. The CDR3 consists of 12 residues. Germline V gene sequence: CDR1 DFQATT, CDR2 SNEGSKA (reference sequence). The V end was cut by 3 bases, the J end by 4 bases, with 10 bases between.

The rearrangement joins TRBV9 to TRBJ1-2, with 7 bases lining up with TRBD1. Germline V gene data show CDR1 as SGDLS and CDR2 as YYNGEE. This CDR3 has 13 amino acids. After removal of 4 bases from V and 4 bases from J, the junction contained 4 bases not matched to a gene. CDR3 sequence reads: CASSKTGSYGYTF. CDR3 bases: TGTGCCAGCAGCAAGACAGGGAGCTATGGCTACACCTTC.

This chain connects TRBV7-9 to TRBJ1-1, with D uncertain. Germline loops: CDR1 SEHNR, CDR2 FQNEAQ (reference sequence). This CDR3 comprises 14 residues. V was trimmed by 5 bases and J by 7 bases, leaving 17 bases between them. The DNA of the CDR3 is TGTGCCAGCAGCCACAGTTCAACCCTCTTTGAAGCTTTCTTT. Translation gives CASSHSSTLFEAFF.

CDR3 sequence reads: CASSLSQVPSPLHF. The DNA for the CDR3 is TGTGCCAGCAGCTTGTCCCAGGTCCCATCACCCCTCCACTTT. The rearrangement uses TRBV5-5 and TRBJ1-6; D remains ambiguous. Germline V gene sequence: CDR1 SGHKS, CDR2 YYEKEE (reference sequence). V shed 1 base and J shed 10 bases, with 12 bases lying between them. The CDR3 extends over 14 amino acids. Filled out from reference TRBV5-5 and TRBJ1-6, the complete variable domain reads DAGVTQSPTHLIKTRGQQVTLRCSPISGHKSVSWYQQVLGQGPQFIFQYYEKEERGRGNFPDRFSARQFPNYSSELNVNALLLGDSALYLCASSLSQVPSPLHFGNGTRLTVT.

This clone was seen once. The chain recombines TRBV21-1 with TRBJ1-5; TRBD1 was called by the table and not checked on the DNA. TRBV21-1 is a recognized pseudogene. The CDR3 length is 17 residues. The CDR3 is CASSPQGARASNQPQHF. CDR3 DNA: TGTGCCAGCAGCCCGCAGGGGGCGCGGGCTAGCAATCAGCCCCAGCATTTT.

This clone counts as medium-sized. The chain is built from TRBV4-3 and TRBJ2-1; the match to TRBD2 covers 8 bases. The V gene end was trimmed by 2 bases and the J gene end by 7 bases; junction bases not matched to a gene: 10. There are 16 residues in the CDR3. The V gene's germline CDR1 is LGHNA and CDR2 YSLEER. The CDR3 nucleotides read TGCGCCAGCAGCCAAAGCGGGGGTAGTGGCCTGAATGAGCAGTTCTTC. It encodes CASSQSGGSGLNEQFF.

The chain employs TRBV25-1 and TRBJ1-5; D is possibly TRBD1 (5 bases). Germline V CDR1 and CDR2: MGHDK, SYGVNS. V lost 6 bases and J 7 bases, leaving 10 bases between the germline ends. The CDR3 consists of 12 residues. The CDR3 DNA sequence: TGTGCCAGCAGGGGGGGGTCGCAGCCCCAGCATTTT. Residues: CASRGGSQPQHF. Variable domain in full (rest from reference TRBV25-1 and TRBJ1-5): EADIYQTPRYLVIGTGKKITLECSQTMGHDKMYWYQQDPGMELHLIHYSYGVNSTEKGDLSSESTVSRIRTEHFPLTLESARPSHTSQYLCASRGGSQPQHFGDGTRLSIL.

CDR3 protein: CASRRAGRLYEQYF. The CDR3 nucleotides read TGTGCCAGCAGACGGGCCGGGAGACTCTACGAGCAGTACTTC. The chain has TRBV6-5 and TRBJ2-7, with D tentatively TRBD2 (6 bases). CDR3 length: 14 amino acids. Germline loops: CDR1 MNHEY, CDR2 SVGAGI. Trimming removed 6 bases at V and 3 bases at J, with 15 bases between.

The chain is built from TRBV24-1 and TRBJ1-4; D possibly corresponds to TRBD1 (5 bases). V lost 4 bases to trimming and J lost 5 bases, with 10 bases between them. The V gene's germline CDR1 is KGHDR and CDR2 SFDVKD. The CDR3 is 14 residues long. CDR3 DNA: TGTGCCACCAGTGACGGGGGATGGAATGAAAAACTGTTTTTT. Its protein is CATSDGGWNEKLFF.

J is TRBJ1-5 and V is TRBV5-1; TRBD1 is a possible D gene (5 bases). The CDR3 runs to 15 residues. Trimming left V 0 bases short and J 2 bases short, with 9 bases between. The germline V gene has CDR1 SGHRS and CDR2 YFSETQ. The CDR3, as DNA: TGCGCCAGCAGCTTGGCTGGGGCGGGCAATCAGCCCCAGCATTTT. Translated, it gives CASSLAGAGNQPQHF. The entire variable domain, with the rest obtained from reference TRBV5-1 and TRBJ1-5, is as follows: KAGVTQTPRYLIKTRGQQVTLSCSPISGHRSVSWYQQTPGQGLQFLFEYFSETQRNKGNFPGRFSGRQFSNSRSEMNVSTLELGDSALYLCASSLAGAGNQPQHFGDGTRLSIL.

In its sample, this clone was seen a few times. The CDR3: CASSQDQQGQKLFF. In DNA, the CDR3 is TGTGCCAGCAGCCAAGACCAACAGGGCCAGAAACTGTTTTTT. The chain couples TRBV3-1 (or the pseudogene TRBV3-2) to TRBJ1-4, with D possibly TRBD1 on 6 matching bases. This CDR3 region has 14 residues. The germline CDR1 and CDR2 sequences are LGHDT and YNNKEL (reference sequence). Trimming left V 0 bases short and J 11 bases short, with 13 bases between.

This rearrangement joins TRBV5-1 to TRBJ2-3; 8 nucleotides line up with TRBD1. CDR1 SGHRS and CDR2 YFSETQ come from the germline V gene. The CDR3 is 15 residues long. V lost 2 bases, J lost 5 bases, and 7 bases stayed unmatched. CDR3 nucleotides: TGCGCCAGCAGCTTTTTCGGACAGGGAGAAGATACGCAGTATTTT. Translated: CASSFFGQGEDTQYF.

Here the CDR3 reads CASSQEAPGADTQYF. CDR3 nucleotide sequence: TGCGCCAGCAGCCAAGAGGCCCCGGGGGCAGATACGCAGTATTTT. The chain joins TRBV4-3 to TRBJ2-3; TRBD2 is a possible D gene (6 bases). This CDR3 is built from 15 residues. Germline-derived CDR1 and CDR2 are LGHNA and YSLEER. V was pared by 0 bases and J by 4 bases, with 11 bases between.

This clone was seen repeatedly, ten times or more. The chain employs TRBV21-1 and TRBJ2-1; TRBD2, as called in the table, went unchecked against the DNA. TRBV21-1 is described as a pseudogene. This CDR3 comprises 16 residues. CDR3 DNA sequence: TGTGCCCCCGGGAGGGGGCCCGGGACTAGGGTCGATGAGCAGTTCTTC. Its translation is CAPGRGPGTRVDEQFF.